This T cell receptor (beta chain) came from a study of cytomegalovirus exposure and HLA in healthy donors. Germline CDR1 SGHDT, CDR2 YYEEEE. The length of the CDR3 is 13 residues. J gave up 5 bases and V 3 bases, and 2 bases lay outside the gene matches. This clone was recorded a few times. In the PCR, 60 Vbeta and 13 Jbeta primers were used. Here immunoSEQ multiplex PCR was the method, and the copy in TCRdb shows in-frame clones only, minus some. The profile shows about 150,000 clones, 80% of them singletons. This chain connects TRBV5-6 to TRBJ1-5, with 7 bases fitting TRBD1. The sample comprised PBMCs. The receptor comes from a man aged 25-40 years in good health and CMV-seropositive. The CDR3 reads CASSSDRDQPQHF. The DNA of the CDR3 is TGTGCCAGCAGCTCTGACAGGGATCAGCCCCAGCATTTT.